These T cell receptor beta chains were read from a single sample in a study of CD8+ T cells in alopecia areata. The data were produced by immunoSEQ multiplex PCR, yet TCRdb's version contains in-frame clones alone and is incomplete. The sample has about 220,000 clones, about 57% seen once. The source material was CD4+ T cells sorted from blood, sampled at week 4, from a patient treated with tofacitinib. The receptors were sampled from a human donor with alopecia areata. CDR3s include the opening cysteine and the closing phenylalanine or tryptophan. Each record gives: V gene, clone size, J gene, D gene, CDR3 protein, CDR3 DNA. The D gene is left open where the match is weak. Only some rows state a clone size, as once, few, many or a class for expanded clones.

v_call: TRBV30
clone_size: NA
j_call: TRBJ1-1
d_call: NA
cdr3_aa: CAWKEGNTEAFF
cdr3_nt: TGTGCCTGGAAAGAGGGGAACACTGAAGCTTTCTTT

v_call: TRBV11-2
clone_size: NA
j_call: TRBJ1-1
d_call: NA
cdr3_aa: CASSPAGRPAAFF
cdr3_nt: TGTGCCAGCAGCCCTGCCGGGAGGCCAGCAGCTTTCTTT

v_call: TRBV29-1
clone_size: few
j_call: TRBJ1-1
d_call: TRBD1
cdr3_aa: CSAKKQGPNTEAFF
cdr3_nt: TGCAGCGCAAAGAAACAGGGGCCGAACACTGAAGCTTTCTTT

v_call: TRBV30
clone_size: NA
j_call: TRBJ2-2
d_call: NA
cdr3_aa: CAWSGGPNTGELFF
cdr3_nt: TGTGCCTGGAGTGGAGGTCCGAACACCGGGGAGCTGTTTTTT

v_call: TRBV29-1
clone_size: few
j_call: TRBJ2-1
d_call: NA
cdr3_aa: CSAVLARVGDEQFF
cdr3_nt: TGCAGCGCGGTTCTGGCCAGAGTCGGAGATGAGCAGTTCTTC

v_call: TRBV7-2
clone_size: NA
j_call: TRBJ2-1
d_call: TRBD2
cdr3_aa: CASSKAGAGYNEQFF
cdr3_nt: TGTGCCAGCAGCAAAGCGGGGGCCGGGTACAATGAGCAGTTCTTC

v_call: TRBV30
clone_size: NA
j_call: TRBJ2-7
d_call: NA
cdr3_aa: CAWSKLSYEQYF
cdr3_nt: TGTGCCTGGAGTAAGCTCTCCTACGAGCAGTACTTC

v_call: TRBV6-5
clone_size: few
j_call: TRBJ2-7
d_call: NA
cdr3_aa: CASSLTGGQNEQYF
cdr3_nt: TGTGCCAGCAGCCTTACGGGCGGACAGAACGAGCAGTACTTC

v_call: TRBV29-1
clone_size: NA
j_call: TRBJ1-1
d_call: TRBD1
cdr3_aa: CSGLQGKNTEAFF
cdr3_nt: TGCAGCGGCCTACAGGGGAAGAACACTGAAGCTTTCTTT

v_call: TRBV7-9
clone_size: few
j_call: TRBJ1-6
d_call: TRBD1
cdr3_aa: CASSLDGQDNSPLHF
cdr3_nt: TGTGCCAGCAGCTTGGACGGACAGGATAATTCACCCCTCCACTTT

v_call: TRBV30
clone_size: NA
j_call: TRBJ2-3
d_call: NA
cdr3_aa: CAWSHPGTDTQYF
cdr3_nt: TGTGCCTGGAGTCACCCGGGGACAGATACGCAGTATTTT

v_call: TRBV29-1
clone_size: NA
j_call: TRBJ1-1
d_call: NA
cdr3_aa: CSVAGWVTEAFF
cdr3_nt: TGCAGCGTAGCCGGGTGGGTCACTGAAGCTTTCTTT

v_call: TRBV2
clone_size: few
j_call: TRBJ1-1
d_call: NA
cdr3_aa: CASSDNFPNTEAFF
cdr3_nt: TGTGCCAGCAGTGATAATTTCCCGAACACTGAAGCTTTCTTT

v_call: TRBV2
clone_size: few
j_call: TRBJ2-7
d_call: TRBD1
cdr3_aa: CASSEDRGWDEQYF
cdr3_nt: TGTGCCAGCAGTGAAGACAGGGGGTGGGACGAGCAGTACTTC

v_call: TRBV29-1
clone_size: NA
j_call: TRBJ1-1
d_call: NA
cdr3_aa: CSVATGGGTEAFF
cdr3_nt: TGCAGCGTTGCGACTGGGGGGGGCACTGAAGCTTTCTTT

v_call: TRBV7-9
clone_size: NA
j_call: TRBJ1-2
d_call: NA
cdr3_aa: CASSSNQGNYGYTF
cdr3_nt: TGTGCCAGCAGCTCCAACCAGGGGAACTATGGCTACACCTTC

v_call: TRBV29-1
clone_size: few
j_call: TRBJ2-5
d_call: NA
cdr3_aa: CSVRLGAETQYF
cdr3_nt: TGCAGCGTCCGCCTAGGGGCTGAGACCCAGTACTTC

v_call: TRBV7-9
clone_size: NA
j_call: TRBJ1-4
d_call: NA
cdr3_aa: CASSFDILKQEKLFF
cdr3_nt: TGTGCCAGCAGCTTCGACATTCTCAAGCAGGAAAAACTGTTTTTT

v_call: TRBV5-6
clone_size: NA
j_call: TRBJ1-6
d_call: NA
cdr3_aa: CASSPRRGAGNSPLHF
cdr3_nt: TGTGCCAGCAGCCCTCGGAGGGGGGCGGGTAATTCACCCCTCCACTTT

v_call: TRBV6-5
clone_size: NA
j_call: TRBJ1-1
d_call: TRBD1
cdr3_aa: CASSGDRGHLKAFF
cdr3_nt: TGTGCCAGCAGTGGAGACAGGGGGCACCTTAAAGCTTTCTTT

v_call: TRBV10-3
clone_size: NA
j_call: TRBJ1-1
d_call: NA
cdr3_aa: CAISPPGSEAFF
cdr3_nt: TGTGCCATCAGTCCACCGGGCAGCGAAGCTTTCTTT

v_call: TRBV5-1
clone_size: NA
j_call: TRBJ2-7
d_call: NA
cdr3_aa: CASSPGTPRYEQYF
cdr3_nt: TGCGCCAGCAGCCCCGGGACACCTCGCTACGAGCAGTACTTC

v_call: TRBV5-6
clone_size: NA
j_call: TRBJ2-4
d_call: TRBD1
cdr3_aa: CASSLQGEVLYF
cdr3_nt: TGTGCCAGCAGCTTACAGGGGGAAGTTCTGTACTTC

v_call: TRBV13
clone_size: NA
j_call: TRBJ2-7
d_call: NA
cdr3_aa: CASSLGRSSYEQYF
cdr3_nt: TGTGCCAGCAGCTTAGGCCGGAGCTCCTACGAGCAGTACTTC

v_call: TRBV15
clone_size: NA
j_call: TRBJ2-1
d_call: NA
cdr3_aa: CATSRPDMDNEQFF
cdr3_nt: TGTGCCACCAGCAGACCGGACATGGACAATGAGCAGTTCTTC

v_call: TRBV5-4
clone_size: NA
j_call: TRBJ2-7
d_call: TRBD1
cdr3_aa: CASSPKTGSEQYF
cdr3_nt: TGTGCCAGCAGCCCAAAGACAGGGAGCGAGCAGTACTTC

v_call: TRBV11-2
clone_size: NA
j_call: TRBJ2-7
d_call: NA
cdr3_aa: CASSKRDTPSYEQYF
cdr3_nt: TGTGCCAGCAGCAAGCGGGACACTCCTTCCTACGAGCAGTACTTC

v_call: TRBV15
clone_size: NA
j_call: TRBJ2-2
d_call: NA
cdr3_aa: CATSRVAPTTANTGELFF
cdr3_nt: TGTGCCACCAGCAGAGTAGCCCCAACTACCGCGAACACCGGGGAGCTGTTTTTT

v_call: TRBV25-1
clone_size: NA
j_call: TRBJ1-1
d_call: NA
cdr3_aa: CASKGLNTEAFF
cdr3_nt: TGTGCCAGCAAGGGGTTGAACACTGAAGCTTTCTTT

v_call: TRBV7-6
clone_size: NA
j_call: TRBJ2-7
d_call: NA
cdr3_aa: CASSPRGGGSYEQYF
cdr3_nt: TGTGCCAGCAGCCCCAGGGGTGGGGGCTCCTACGAGCAGTACTTC

v_call: TRBV2
clone_size: NA
j_call: TRBJ2-5
d_call: NA
cdr3_aa: CATLGRSKETQYF
cdr3_nt: TGTGCCACCCTGGGACGGTCGAAAGAGACCCAGTACTTC

v_call: TRBV6-1
clone_size: NA
j_call: TRBJ1-1
d_call: NA
cdr3_aa: CASSPGRNTEAFF
cdr3_nt: TGTGCCAGCAGCCCCGGCCGGAACACTGAAGCTTTCTTT

v_call: TRBV23-1
clone_size: NA
j_call: TRBJ1-4
d_call: NA
cdr3_aa: CASPCHPGLFF
cdr3_nt: TGCGCCAGCCCTTGCCACCCGGGTCTGTTTTTT

v_call: TRBV29-1
clone_size: NA
j_call: TRBJ1-1
d_call: NA
cdr3_aa: CSAGLGEQSAEAFF
cdr3_nt: TGCAGCGCCGGACTCGGAGAGCAGAGTGCAGAAGCTTTCTTT

v_call: TRBV30
clone_size: NA
j_call: TRBJ1-2
d_call: TRBD1
cdr3_aa: CAWSVRAGGVYGYTF
cdr3_nt: TGTGCCTGGAGTGTACGGGCAGGGGGCGTCTATGGCTACACCTTC

v_call: TRBV4-3
clone_size: NA
j_call: TRBJ2-5
d_call: TRBD1
cdr3_aa: CASSQGQGKGETQYF
cdr3_nt: TGCGCCAGCAGCCAAGGACAGGGGAAGGGGGAGACCCAGTACTTC

v_call: TRBV7-9
clone_size: few
j_call: TRBJ2-7
d_call: NA
cdr3_aa: CASSLAGRQNYEQYF
cdr3_nt: TGTGCCAGCAGCTTAGCGGGGAGGCAAAACTACGAGCAGTACTTC

v_call: TRBV19
clone_size: few
j_call: TRBJ1-2
d_call: NA
cdr3_aa: CASRQVSGYGYTF
cdr3_nt: TGTGCCAGTAGACAGGTTTCGGGCTATGGCTACACCTTC

v_call: TRBV15
clone_size: NA
j_call: TRBJ2-7
d_call: NA
cdr3_aa: CATSRDGLHEQYF
cdr3_nt: TGTGCCACCAGCAGAGATGGATTGCACGAGCAGTACTTC

v_call: TRBV27
clone_size: NA
j_call: TRBJ1-5
d_call: NA
cdr3_aa: CASGVNQPQHF
cdr3_nt: TGTGCCAGCGGGGTCAATCAGCCCCAGCATTTT

v_call: TRBV29-1
clone_size: NA
j_call: TRBJ1-2
d_call: NA
cdr3_aa: CSVEGSSAYGYTF
cdr3_nt: TGCAGCGTCGAAGGGTCGTCAGCCTATGGCTACACCTTC

v_call: TRBV9
clone_size: NA
j_call: TRBJ2-2
d_call: TRBD2
cdr3_aa: CASSVRRGGADTGELFF
cdr3_nt: TGTGCCAGCAGCGTGAGACGCGGGGGGGCGGACACCGGGGAGCTGTTTTTT

v_call: TRBV7-2
clone_size: NA
j_call: TRBJ2-3
d_call: NA
cdr3_aa: CASSLVPTGWDSRDTQYF
cdr3_nt: TGTGCCAGCAGCTTAGTCCCGACAGGGTGGGACTCCAGGGATACGCAGTATTTT

v_call: TRBV5-1
clone_size: NA
j_call: TRBJ2-2
d_call: NA
cdr3_aa: CASSLAKAGNTGELFF
cdr3_nt: TGCGCCAGCAGCTTGGCCAAGGCAGGGAACACCGGGGAGCTGTTTTTT

v_call: TRBV7-8
clone_size: NA
j_call: TRBJ2-1
d_call: NA
cdr3_aa: CASSLVLYNEQFF
cdr3_nt: TGTGCCAGCAGCTTAGTACTTTACAATGAGCAGTTCTTC

v_call: TRBV29-1
clone_size: NA
j_call: TRBJ1-1
d_call: NA
cdr3_aa: CSAGGQEAFF
cdr3_nt: TGCAGCGCCGGCGGGCAGGAGGCTTTCTTT

v_call: TRBV30
clone_size: NA
j_call: TRBJ1-4
d_call: NA
cdr3_aa: CAWSVKGQGSYNEKLFF
cdr3_nt: TGTGCCTGGAGTGTGAAGGGGCAGGGCAGCTATAATGAAAAACTGTTTTTT

v_call: TRBV4-3
clone_size: NA
j_call: TRBJ1-4
d_call: NA
cdr3_aa: CASSQERRSDGGPKLFF
cdr3_nt: TGCGCCAGCAGCCAAGAAAGGCGGTCTGACGGTGGGCCAAAACTGTTTTTT